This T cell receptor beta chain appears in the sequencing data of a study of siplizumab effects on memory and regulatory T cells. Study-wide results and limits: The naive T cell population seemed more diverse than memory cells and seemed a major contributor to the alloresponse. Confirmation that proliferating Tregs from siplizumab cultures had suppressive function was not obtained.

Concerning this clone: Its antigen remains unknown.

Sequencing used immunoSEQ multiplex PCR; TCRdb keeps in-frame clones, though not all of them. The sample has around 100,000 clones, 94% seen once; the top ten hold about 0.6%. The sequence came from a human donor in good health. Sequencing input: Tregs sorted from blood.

The CDR3 coding sequence is TGCGCCAGCAGCGGACTAGCGGGCCGCACAGATACGCAGTATTTT. Translating gives CASSGLAGRTDTQYF. The rearrangement joins TRBV5-1 to TRBJ2-3, with TRBD2 identical over 11 bases. CDR1 is SGHRS, CDR2 YFSETQ, per germline. V shed 4 bases, J shed 1 base, and the junction held 2 bases outside the gene matches. The CDR3 is made up of 15 amino acids.